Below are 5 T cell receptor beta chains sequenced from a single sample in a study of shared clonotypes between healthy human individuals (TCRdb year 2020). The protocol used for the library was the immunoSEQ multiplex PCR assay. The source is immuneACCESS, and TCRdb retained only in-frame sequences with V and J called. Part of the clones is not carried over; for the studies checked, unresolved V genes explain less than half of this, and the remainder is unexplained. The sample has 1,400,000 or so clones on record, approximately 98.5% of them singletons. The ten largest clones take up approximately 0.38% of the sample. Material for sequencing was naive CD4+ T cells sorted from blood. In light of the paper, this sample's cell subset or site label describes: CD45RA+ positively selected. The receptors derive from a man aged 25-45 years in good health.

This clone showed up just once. CDR3 in DNA: TGCGCCAGCAGTCAGCCAGGGAGTGAAAAACTGTTTTTT. Its protein is CASSQPGSEKLFF. This chain joins TRBV5-1 and TRBJ1-4, with D tentatively TRBD1 (5 bases). The CDR3 has 13 residues. CDR1 and CDR2 (germline): SGHRS, YFSETQ. V was pared by 5 bases and J by 7 bases, with 12 bases between.

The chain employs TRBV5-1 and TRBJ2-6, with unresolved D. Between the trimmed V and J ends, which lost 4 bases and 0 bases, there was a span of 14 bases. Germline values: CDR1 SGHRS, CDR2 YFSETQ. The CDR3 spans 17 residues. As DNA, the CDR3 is TGCGCCAGCAGCGTTCAAGGGCTAGGCTCTGGGGCCAACGTCCTGACTTTC. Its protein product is CASSVQGLGSGANVLTF.

DNA of the CDR3: TGTGCCAGCAGTGAAGGGGGCACGATCTATGGCTACACCTTC. As protein: CASSEGGTIYGYTF. The chain links TRBV6-1 to TRBJ1-2; a possible D gene is TRBD1 (5 bases). Trimming removed 1 base at V and 4 bases at J, with 10 bases between. Germline values: CDR1 MNHNS, CDR2 SASEGT. The CDR3 length is 14 residues.

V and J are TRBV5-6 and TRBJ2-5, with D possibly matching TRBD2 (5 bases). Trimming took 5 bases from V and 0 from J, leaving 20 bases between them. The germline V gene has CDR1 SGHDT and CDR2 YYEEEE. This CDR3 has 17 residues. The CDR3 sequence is CASRRLQEKANQETQYF. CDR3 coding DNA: TGTGCCAGCAGGAGACTACAAGAAAAAGCCAACCAAGAGACCCAGTACTTC.

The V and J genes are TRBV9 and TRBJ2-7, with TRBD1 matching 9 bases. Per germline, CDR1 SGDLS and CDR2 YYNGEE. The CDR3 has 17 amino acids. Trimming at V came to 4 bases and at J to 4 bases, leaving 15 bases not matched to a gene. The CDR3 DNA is TGTGCCAGCAGCACACACTCCGGGACAGGGCTATTTTACGAGCAGTACTTC. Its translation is CASSTHSGTGLFYEQYF. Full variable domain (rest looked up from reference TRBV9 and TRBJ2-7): DSGVTQTPKHLITATGQRVTLRCSPRSGDLSVYWYQQSLDQGLQFLIQYYNGEERAKGNILERFSAQQFPDLHSELNLSSLELGDSALYFCASSTHSGTGLFYEQYFGPGTRLTVT.